This T cell receptor (beta chain) was sequenced for a study of read filtering for tumor transcriptome and immune sequencing. In the study overall: TCR-mapped reads were about 3.5 to 10.27 million with IR-seq versus about 85 to 1273 with RNA-seq.

From around 440 ng of RNA, a library with molecular barcoded alpha/delta and beta/gamma adaptors was made. Via MiXCR, TCRdb re-called the reads, giving one row per CDR3 protein. The table shows roughly 69,000 distinct CDR3 sequences, with over 11% occurring only once. The CDR3 has 14 residues. V shed 4 bases and J 6 bases; nucleotides not matched to a gene: 8. Germline-derived CDR1 and CDR2 are SQVTM and ANQGSEA. At least ten counts were recorded for this clonotype. The receptor was isolated from a donor at least 40 years old with multiple myeloma. This sequence joins TRBV29-1 and TRBJ2-1; 8 nucleotides align to TRBD2. The specimen sequenced was a population of CD138-negative cells sorted from bone marrow. The CDR3: CSVGREGLSNEQFF. The CDR3 DNA reads TGCAGCGTTGGCCGGGAGGGCCTTAGCAATGAGCAGTTCTTC.